This T cell receptor beta chain is from a study of blood T cell repertoires in COVID-19. TCRdb's copy holds only in-frame clones and misses some; the assay was immunoSEQ multiplex PCR. The sample records 240,000 or so clones, roughly 77% being singletons. The TCR comes from a woman of 80 years or more with acute or convalescent COVID-19. Sequencing input: peripheral blood.

The CDR3 is CASSLVVDTQYF. The CDR3 DNA reads as TGTGCCAGCAGCTTAGTAGTAGATACGCAGTATTTT. This sequence joins TRBV11-2 and TRBJ2-3; D remains unclear. The length of the CDR3 is 12 residues. Germline loops: CDR1 SGHAT, CDR2 FQNNGV. V dropped 1 base and J dropped 5 bases, with 4 bases sitting between them.